Sequencing of this TCR beta chain was carried out in a study of a mutant IDH1 vaccine in newly diagnosed glioma. The wider study: Patients were given eight vaccinations, scheduled in weeks 1, 3, 5, 7, 11, 15, 19 and 23. Patients were pretreated with radiotherapy, temozolomide, or both, mostly both.

Method: immunoSEQ multiplex PCR; TCRdb's copy keeps in-frame clones and lacks some. The table has 70,000 to 95,000 clones, roughly 85% seen once; the top ten hold approximately 0.8%. Time point given: week 23, last vaccination. Each dose delivered 300 ug of mutant IDH1 20-mer peptide subcutaneously with imiquimod. Concerning this clone itself: The antigen remains unidentified.

Trimming cost V 1 base and J 0 bases, with 2 bases left between them. The CDR3 runs 12 residues. CDR1 is GTSNPN, CDR2 SVGIG, per germline (reference sequence). This chain connects TRBV30 to TRBJ2-3; D gene ambiguous. The sample here was PBMCs, taken from a glioma patient whose treatment included an IDH1 peptide vaccine. The clonotype originates from a woman aged 45-65 years with glioma. The CDR3 region has the DNA TGTGCCTGGAGTGGCAGCACAGATACGCAGTATTTT. This sequence encodes CAWSGSTDTQYF.